Listed below are T cell receptor beta chains from one sample, sequenced in a study of a mutant IDH1 vaccine in newly diagnosed glioma. TCRdb's table, derived via immunoSEQ multiplex PCR, lists solely in-frame clones and lacks some. The table lists some 42,000 clones, roughly 83% of them singletons. These receptors have no identified antigens. The sequenced sample was PBMCs, obtained from a glioma patient whose treatment included an IDH1 peptide vaccine. The receptors originated from a woman in her forties or fifties with glioma. The CDR3 runs from the conserved cysteine through the conserved F or W. D genes are given only for firm matches. Expanded clones are given a class, and other clones once, few, many or no size at all.

size	V	D	J	DNA	CDR3
.	TRBV7-9	.	TRBJ2-1	TGTGCCAGCAGCTTAGACGAGGGCATTGAGCAGTTCTTC	CASSLDEGIEQFF
.	TRBV15	.	TRBJ2-5	TGTGCCACCAGCGTTTCGCAGGGTTACCAAGAGACCCAGTACTTC	CATSVSQGYQETQYF
.	TRBV12-5	TRBD2	TRBJ2-7	TGTGCTAGTGGCTTAGCGGGGGGAATGGGAGAGCAGTACTTC	CASGLAGGMGEQYF
.	TRBV1	.	TRBJ2-4	TGCACCAGCAGCCACCTGACTAGCGGGGGGGGGTATGCCAAAAACATTCAGTACTTC	CTSSHLTSGGGYAKNIQYF
.	TRBV9	TRBD1	TRBJ1-2	TGTGCCAGCAGCGTAGTTCAGGGGGCCCTAACCGACTCTGGCTACACCTTC	CASSVVQGALTDSGYTF
.	TRBV29-1	.	TRBJ2-3	TGCAGCGCCCCACAACAGGGATCGCGAGATACGCAGTATTTT	CSAPQQGSRDTQYF
.	TRBV6-4	.	TRBJ2-1	TGTGCCAGCAGTGACTTAGGGGATGGGGTTGAGCAGTTCTTC	CASSDLGDGVEQFF
.	TRBV19	.	TRBJ1-1	TGTGCCAGTAGTATAAGGGCCGGGAGCCCAACTGAAGCTTTCTTT	CASSIRAGSPTEAFF
.	TRBV6-6	.	TRBJ2-3	TGTGCCAGCAGCCCTGCAGGCACAGATACGCAGTATTTT	CASSPAGTDTQYF
.	TRBV11-2	.	TRBJ1-1	TGTGCCAGCAGCCAGCAGAGGCGGACTGAAGCTTTCTTT	CASSQQRRTEAFF
.	TRBV7-9	TRBD1	TRBJ2-6	TGTGCCAGCAGGCCTAGGACAGGGATGGCTGGGGCCAACGTCCTGACTTTC	CASRPRTGMAGANVLTF
.	TRBV30	.	TRBJ2-2	TGTGCCTGGATTAAGGGCGGGGCCCCCGGGGAGCTGTTTTTT	CAWIKGGAPGELFF
.	TRBV27	.	TRBJ2-6	TGTGCCAGCAGTTTTACCGGGCCCTCTGGGGCCAACGTCCTGACTTTC	CASSFTGPSGANVLTF
once	TRBV25-1	TRBD2	TRBJ2-1	TGTGCCAGCAGTGTAGTAGCGGGGGGTGAGCAGTTCTTC	CASSVVAGGEQFF
.	TRBV11-2	.	TRBJ1-1	TGTGCCAGCAGCACTAGGGACCAGCCCCTCGAAAACACTGAAGCTTTCTTT	CASSTRDQPLENTEAFF